This entry lists 2 T cell receptor beta chains sequenced from one sample in a study of blood T cell repertoires in COVID-19. The data were produced by immunoSEQ multiplex PCR, yet TCRdb's version contains in-frame clones alone and is incomplete. The data hold hundreds of thousands of clones, with roughly 90% observed a single time. Sample: PBMCs or T cells enriched from blood (not recorded which). The receptors derive from a man aged 55 to 69 who had recovered from COVID-19.

The chain has TRBV5-4 and TRBJ1-2; D is undetermined. This CDR3 region has 12 residues. CDR1 and CDR2 from the germline V gene are SGHNT and YYREEE (reference sequence). V was pared by 3 bases and J by 1 base, with 4 bases between. The CDR3 DNA follows: TGTGCCAGCAGCTCTAATAACTATGGCTACACCTTC. Amino acids: CASSSNNYGYTF.

The V and J genes are TRBV7-3 and TRBJ2-2; 11 bases align to TRBD2. The trim removed 4 bases at V and 4 bases at J, leaving 5 bases unmatched. Germline V gene data show CDR1 as SGHTA and CDR2 as FQGTGA. The length of the CDR3 is 16 residues. In DNA, the CDR3 is TGTGCCAGCAGCTACTTAGCGGGAGGGGGCACCGGGGAGCTGTTTTTT. This sequence encodes CASSYLAGGGTGELFF.